This TCR beta chain was captured in a study of quantifying T cell responses using KT2 cells. Study-level information: Reverse transcription used primers in the TCR alpha and beta constant regions. A predetermined fluorescence threshold ended the second PCR, run as a qPCR.

A single-stranded UMI oligo with SP2 sequence was ligated to cDNA 3' ends. First-round PCR used three to five cycles and beta primers RC1.1 and RC1.2 covering TRBC1 and TRBC2. Via MiXCR, TCRdb re-called the UMI-ligation and nested PCR reads, giving one row per CDR3 protein. The profile covers under 35,000 distinct CDR3 sequences, with 10% appearing a single time and about 9.6% taken by the ten largest. In its sample, this clonotype was seen many times. The CDR3 spans 13 residues. Germline CDR1 and CDR2: MNHNS and SASEGT. Trimming took 4 bases from V and 0 from J, leaving 6 bases between them. The sample is PBMC spiked with counted cells of clone KT2.

Sequenced sample: PBMCs spiked with cells of the T cell clone KT2. The receptor was isolated from a human donor. The V gene is TRBV6-1, the J gene TRBJ1-1; D ambiguous. CDR3 amino acids: CASSVTLNTEAFF. Here the CDR3 DNA reads TGTGCCAGCAGTGTGACTCTGAACACTGAAGCTTTCTTT.